One sample yielded the 10 T cell receptor beta chains listed below, sequenced in a study of Ad26.COV2.S vaccination and SARS-CoV-2 variants. Using immunoSEQ multiplex PCR, the repertoire was profiled, and TCRdb retains in-frame clones only, with some absent. The sample shows 350,000 to 450,000 clones, roughly 84% of them seen only once. Treatment here: roughly 20 received Ad26.COV2.S at low or high dose, single or two shots; about 5 received placebo; per-sample allocation not given. Sample collection was performed on day 63 after the first vaccine or placebo injection. The specimen comprised peripheral blood, sampled in a trial of Ad26.COV2.S vaccine versus placebo. These TCRs come from a person aged 18-60 years who received the Ad26.COV2.S COVID-19 vaccine or a placebo.

The chain recombines TRBV30 with TRBJ1-1, with D uncertain. Per germline, CDR1 GTSNPN and CDR2 SVGIG (reference sequence). Trimming removed 3 bases at V and 2 bases at J, with 7 bases between. This CDR3 region has 12 residues. The CDR3 is CAWREGNTEAFF. DNA of the CDR3: TGTGCCTGGAGGGAGGGAAACACTGAAGCTTTCTTT.

The chain combines TRBV18 with TRBJ1-3, with unresolved D. The V end was cut by 0 bases, the J end by 0 bases, with 6 bases between. There are 15 residues in the CDR3. Germline loops: CDR1 KGHSH, CDR2 LQKENI. CDR3 nucleotide sequence: TGTGCCAGCTCACCACCGGTCCGCTCTGGAAACACCATATATTTT. Protein: CASSPPVRSGNTIYF.

This chain joins TRBV7-3 and TRBJ2-3; D is uncertain. The CDR3 is made up of 13 amino acids. The V end was cut by 2 bases, the J end by 6 bases, with 9 bases between. Germline CDR1 SGHTA, CDR2 FQGTGA. In nucleotides, the CDR3 is TGTGCCAGCAGCTTAGGTCCGATGGATACGCAGTATTTT. This translates into CASSLGPMDTQYF.

The chain combines TRBV11-3 with TRBJ2-5, with D possibly TRBD1 on 6 matching bases. Germline V lookup: CDR1 SGHNT, CDR2 YENEEA. This CDR3 has 13 amino acids. V lost 3 bases and J 5 bases, leaving 10 bases between the germline ends. CDR3 sequence (DNA): TGTGCCAGCAGCTTTCCAGGGGAGGAGACCCAGTACTTC. It encodes CASSFPGEETQYF.

V usage is TRBV18 and J usage is TRBJ2-7; perhaps TRBD2 as D (7 bases). The CDR3 loop spans 15 amino acids. Trimming cost V 1 base and J 2 bases, with 12 bases left between them. Germline V lookup: CDR1 KGHSH, CDR2 LQKENI. CDR3 protein: CASSPRSGGTYEQYF. In DNA form, the CDR3 reads TGTGCCAGCTCACCACGGTCGGGGGGCACCTACGAGCAGTACTTC.

Concerning this clone itself: An end of the junction does not agree with germline; a read error may underlie this. CDR3 region: CASSLGLGGAYEQYF. The CDR3 DNA reads TGTGCTAGCAGCTTGGGGTTGGGCGGCGCCTACGAGCAGTACTTC. The rearrangement uses TRBV7-7 and TRBJ2-7; D uncertain. In germline, CDR1 is SSHAT, CDR2 FNYEAQ (reference sequence). The CDR3 has 15 amino acids.

This sequence joins TRBV30 and TRBJ1-2, with a weak D call TRBD1 (6 bases). CDR3 length equals 13 residues. The germline V and J ends were trimmed by 1 base and 8 bases, with 14 bases remaining between them. Germline CDR1 reads GTSNPN; CDR2 reads SVGIG (reference sequence). The CDR3 loop is CAWSERQEMGYTF. The CDR3 DNA sequence: TGTGCCTGGAGTGAGAGACAGGAGATGGGCTACACCTTC.

The CDR3 region has the DNA TGTGCCAGCAGCCGAGGACGGGGTTGGGATTCACCCCTCCACTTT. Encoded protein: CASSRGRGWDSPLHF. This sequence joins TRBV14 and TRBJ1-6, with D hard to call. Trimming stripped 4 bases from V and 8 bases from J, with 15 bases between. CDR1 and CDR2 from the germline V gene are SGHDN and FVKESK. The CDR3 is 15 residues long.

V usage is TRBV19 and J usage is TRBJ2-2; 14 nucleotides align to TRBD2. Looked up from germline, CDR1 is LNHDA and CDR2 is SQIVND (reference sequence). J lost 2 bases, V lost 6 bases, and 5 bases had no gene match. This CDR3 has 17 amino acids. CDR3 bases: TGTGCCAGTAGCAGGACTAGCGGGGGGACAAACACCGGGGAGCTGTTTTTT. Residues: CASSRTSGGTNTGELFF.

CDR3 DNA: TGTGCCACGGGGCGGGGGGGCCAGAATGAGCAGTTCTTC. Translating it yields CATGRGGQNEQFF. This chain connects TRBV6-5 to TRBJ2-1; 9 nucleotides agree with TRBD2. J lost 7 bases, V lost 10 bases, and 8 bases had no gene match. The germline gives CDR1 MNHEY, CDR2 SVGAGI. This CDR3 comprises 13 residues.